These 12 T cell receptor beta chains were all obtained from the same sample, sequenced in a study of T cells in Graves' hyperthyroidism and ophthalmopathy. RNA transcripts provided the source from which TCR beta CDR3 regions were amplified. A first-round RT-PCR of the TCR CDR3 used the HTBI primer set. TCRdb processed the multiplex PCR reads anew with MiXCR; each CDR3 protein has one entry. Of 650,000 to 700,000 distinct CDR3 sequences in the sample, roughly 17% are singletons; the top ten hold 15% to 17%. The sample was blood. These receptors originate from a man in his fifties with Graves' hyperthyroidism.

The V and J genes are TRBV6-1 and TRBJ2-1; D might be TRBD2 (6 bases). Germline V gene lookup returns CDR1 MNHNS and CDR2 SASEGT. The CDR3 loop spans 17 amino acids. Trimming pared 3 bases from V and 7 bases from J, leaving 22 bases between. The CDR3: CASSDAGGGDPRNEQFF. The CDR3, as DNA: TGTGCCAGCAGTGACGCCGGTGGCGGGGACCCTAGGAATGAGCAGTTCTTC.

This clonotype was observed a few times. The rearrangement links TRBV19 to TRBJ2-4; the D gene is possibly TRBD2 (5 bases). CDR3 length equals 14 residues. V was pared by 3 bases and J by 5 bases, with 11 bases between. The germline V gene encodes CDR1 LNHDA and CDR2 SQIVND (reference sequence). As DNA, the CDR3 is TGTGCCAGTAGTATTATGCAGGAGGAAAACATTCAGTACTTC. Amino acid sequence: CASSIMQEENIQYF. Combining the CDR3 with reference TRBV19 and TRBJ2-4 gives the whole variable domain DGGITQSPKYLFRKEGQNVTLSCEQNLNHDAMYWYRQDPGQGLRLIYYSQIVNDFQKGDIAEGYSVSREKKESFPLTVTSAQKNPTAFYLCASSIMQEENIQYFGAGTRLSVL.

CDR3 region: CSVETGNSYEQYF. CDR3 DNA: TGCAGCGTTGAAACCGGGAACTCCTACGAGCAGTACTTC. The V and J genes are TRBV29-1 and TRBJ2-7; D perhaps matches TRBD2 (5 bases). The V end lost 2 bases, the J end lost 0 bases, and 8 bases lay between the germline ends. This CDR3 comprises 13 residues. CDR1 is SQVTM, CDR2 ANQGSEA, per germline.

There are many counts of this clonotype. The chain employs TRBV3-1 and TRBJ2-5; 8 nucleotides match TRBD1. The CDR3 is made up of 13 amino acids. Germline V lookup: CDR1 LGHDT, CDR2 YNNKEL (reference sequence). V trimming: 4 bases; J trimming: 5 bases; junction bases outside the gene matches: 3. CDR3 sequence: CASSLRGLETQYF. CDR3 coding DNA: TGTGCCAGCAGCCTCAGGGGGCTGGAGACCCAGTACTTC.

The sample holds a few counts of this clonotype. The chain links TRBV15 to TRBJ2-1; 7 bases are shared with TRBD2. Germline assignment: CDR1 LNHNV and CDR2 YYDKDF (reference sequence). This CDR3 is 16 amino acids long. The J segment lost 5 bases and the V segment lost 3 bases, leaving 10 bases of the junction unmatched. CDR3 sequence (DNA): TGTGCCACCAGCAGCTACTCCTCCGGGACTAACAATGAGCAGTTCTTC. It is translated as CATSSYSSGTNNEQFF.

The chain carries TRBV13 and TRBJ2-7; 12 bases match TRBD2. From germline, CDR1 is PRHDT and CDR2 FYEKMQ (reference sequence). This CDR3 contains 15 residues. After removal of 5 bases from V and 6 bases from J, the junction contained 8 bases not matched to a gene. The CDR3, as DNA: TGTGCCAGCAGCATACTAGCGGGAGGCGGGGTCGAGCAGTACTTC. It specifies CASSILAGGGVEQYF.

The chain combines TRBV2 with TRBJ2-6; D is tentatively TRBD1 or TRBD2 (5 bases each). The germline V gene has CDR1 SNHLY and CDR2 FYNNEI. Trimming pared 3 bases from V and 0 bases from J, leaving 15 bases between. The CDR3 sequence is 18 residues long. Written as DNA, the CDR3 is TGTGCCAGCAGTGACGGGGCCCCAAGAGGCTCTGGGGCCAACGTCCTGACTTTC. Amino acid sequence: CASSDGAPRGSGANVLTF.

This chain connects TRBV7-2 to TRBJ2-5, with 7 nucleotides matching TRBD1. Germline loops: CDR1 SGHTA, CDR2 FQGNSA. This CDR3 comprises 16 residues. J gave up 2 bases and V 3 bases, and 9 bases lay outside the gene matches. The CDR3 is CASSFNRGRLQETQYF. As DNA, the CDR3 is TGTGCCAGCAGCTTTAACAGGGGACGGTTACAAGAGACCCAGTACTTC.

As to this clonotype: A much larger clone lies one base from this, so it may be a read error. The rearrangement uses TRBV7-9 and TRBJ2-3; D is unresolved. V shed 3 bases and J shed 2 bases, with 15 bases lying between them. CDR3 length equals 16 residues. Germline CDR1 and CDR2: SEHNR and FQNEAQ (reference sequence). This CDR3 reads CASSLRLSRATDTQYF. The CDR3, as DNA: TGTGCCAGCAGCTTGAGACTTAGCAGAGCCACAGATACGCAGTATTTT.

Remarks on this clonotype: Possible read error: a much larger clone is one base away. This chain joins TRBV28 and TRBJ1-1; D uncertain. The germline V gene has CDR1 MDHEN and CDR2 SYDVKM. The CDR3 runs to 13 residues. V was cut by 5 bases and J by 3 bases, with 10 bases left in between. The CDR3 loop is CASSLGSYTEAFF. The CDR3 nucleotides are TGTGCCAGCAGTCTGGGCAGTTACACTGAAGCTTTCTTT.

V usage is TRBV7-9 and J usage is TRBJ2-5, with 8 bases that match TRBD2. The J segment lost 5 bases and the V segment lost 8 bases, leaving 13 bases of the junction unmatched. Germline values: CDR1 SEHNR, CDR2 FQNEAQ (reference sequence). CDR3 length: 15 amino acids. CDR3 nucleotide sequence: TGTGCCAGCGTCGATAGCGGGGCCCTCGGGGAGACCCAGTACTTC. Translation: CASVDSGALGETQYF.

This clonotype was seen a handful of times. This may arise from a read error, as a much more abundant clone is one base away. The V gene is TRBV27, the J gene TRBJ1-1, with D hard to call. The germline CDR1 and CDR2 sequences are MNHEY and SMNVEV (reference sequence). The length of the CDR3 is 15 residues. In DNA, the CDR3 is TGTGTCAGCAAGAGGCACACCTCGGAGAACACTGAAGCTTTCTTT. Its protein product is CVSKRHTSENTEAFF.